The present TCR beta chain was sequenced within a study of cytomegalovirus exposure and HLA in healthy donors. General observations from the study: A reported reduction in N-insertions relative to the approximately 600-donor mean was seen in an Asian-associated ancestry cluster in a later analysis. HLA-A and HLA-B allele assignments for most subjects were reportedly predicted accurately using TCR beta sequences. Later examination showed HLA-associated TCR beta chains had greater clonal expansion than equally common others.

The CDR3 length is 13 residues. CDR1 and CDR2 from the germline V gene are MGHRA and YSYEKL. V lost 8 bases, J lost 1 base, and 11 bases lay in between. Though nominally healthy at sampling, donors likely had unrecorded immune exposures. PCR employed 60 Vbeta and 13 Jbeta primers. The table came from immunoSEQ multiplex PCR; TCRdb's copy has only in-frame clones and leaves some out. The sample yields over 150,000 clones, roughly three quarters seen once. This clone showed up just once. The antigen is unknown. V gene TRBV4-1 combines with J gene TRBJ1-1; tentatively, D is TRBD1 (6 bases). Sequenced material: PBMCs. This receptor was obtained from a man in his sixties in good health and CMV-seronegative. This chain's CDR3 is CASGRGPNTEAFF. DNA for the CDR3: TGCGCCAGCGGCAGGGGTCCGAACACTGAAGCTTTCTTT.